The 9 T cell receptor beta chains given below trace back to one sample, sequenced in a study of cytomegalovirus exposure and HLA in healthy donors. PCR involved 60 Vbeta and 13 Jbeta primers. Assay used: immunoSEQ multiplex PCR; TCRdb lists only in-frame clones, some missing. This sample has 100,000 to 150,000 clones, with around 86% found just once. The sequenced sample consisted of PBMCs. The source is a man between 18 and 35 years old in good health and CMV-seronegative.

The chain recombines TRBV2 with TRBJ1-5; 9 nucleotides match TRBD1. The CDR3 runs to 16 residues. CDR1 and CDR2 (germline): SNHLY, FYNNEI. Trimming at V came to 6 bases and at J to 4 bases, leaving 10 bases not matched to a gene. The chain's CDR3 is CASRYNRGRNNQPQHF. The CDR3 DNA reads TGTGCCAGCAGGTACAACAGGGGGCGGAATAATCAGCCCCAGCATTTT.

This rearrangement joins TRBV18 to TRBJ2-7; D gene uncertain. The CDR3 has 11 amino acids. Trimming pared 2 bases from V and 7 bases from J, leaving 6 bases between. From germline, CDR1 is KGHSH and CDR2 LQKENI. This CDR3 reads CASSPSGEQYF. CDR3 sequence (DNA): TGTGCCAGCTCACCATCCGGTGAGCAGTACTTC.

V and J are TRBV5-1 and TRBJ2-7; 10 bases align to TRBD1. The CDR3 spans 15 residues. Per germline, CDR1 SGHRS and CDR2 YFSETQ. With 5 bases clipped from V and 13 bases from J, the junction kept 18 bases outside the gene matches. CDR3 loop: CASSGYGTGALLAYF. CDR3 in DNA: TGCGCCAGCAGTGGTTACGGGACAGGGGCTCTACTCGCTTACTTC. Drawing the rest from reference TRBV5-1 and TRBJ2-7, the complete variable domain is KAGVTQTPRYLIKTRGQQVTLSCSPISGHRSVSWYQQTPGQGLQFLFEYFSETQRNKGNFPGRFSGRQFSNSRSEMNVSTLELGDSALYLCASSGYGTGALLAYFGPGTRLTVT.

This sequence joins TRBV13 and TRBJ1-1, with D uncertain. With 2 bases removed from V and 8 bases from J, the gap between germline ends came to 18 bases. The CDR3 has 15 residues. The germline V gene has CDR1 PRHDT and CDR2 FYEKMQ (reference sequence). Here the CDR3 DNA reads TGTGCCAGCAGCTTAAAACGCTCCTGGGAGGCAGAAGCTTTCTTT. Protein product: CASSLKRSWEAEAFF.

This clone was seen ten or more times. V and J are TRBV5-8 and TRBJ1-3, with TRBD1 identical over 8 bases. V trimming: 4 bases; J trimming: 8 bases; junction bases outside the gene matches: 5. The CDR3 is 13 amino acids. The V gene's germline CDR1 is SGHTS and CDR2 YDEGEE. The CDR3 DNA is TGTGCCAGCAGCCTGACAGGGGCGGACACCATATATTTT. It translates to CASSLTGADTIYF. Complete variable domain (other parts from reference TRBV5-8 and TRBJ1-3): EAGVTQSPTHLIKTRGQQATLRCSPISGHTSVYWYQQALGLGLQFLLWYDEGEERNRGNFPPRFSGRQFPNYSSELNVNALELEDSALYLCASSLTGADTIYFGEGSWLTVV.

The V call is TRBV28, the J call TRBJ2-5, with D possibly TRBD2 on 6 matching bases. Trimming pared 8 bases from V and 3 bases from J, leaving 13 bases between. Per the germline V gene, CDR1 is MDHEN and CDR2 is SYDVKM. CDR3 length: 13 residues. CDR3 DNA sequence: TGTGCCAGCTCCGTGGGGGGAGAAGAGACCCAGTACTTC. It encodes CASSVGGEETQYF.

The chain recombines TRBV5-5 with TRBJ1-5, with a weak D call TRBD1 (6 bases). Trimming pared 2 bases from V and 2 bases from J, leaving 14 bases between. This CDR3 region has 16 residues. From germline, CDR1 is SGHKS and CDR2 YYEKEE (reference sequence). CDR3: CASSLIGTSGNQPQHF. CDR3 bases: TGTGCCAGCAGCTTAATAGGGACATCCGGCAATCAGCCCCAGCATTTT. The full variable domain, with the rest looked up from reference TRBV5-5 and TRBJ1-5, is DAGVTQSPTHLIKTRGQQVTLRCSPISGHKSVSWYQQVLGQGPQFIFQYYEKEERGRGNFPDRFSARQFPNYSSELNVNALLLGDSALYLCASSLIGTSGNQPQHFGDGTRLSIL.

The chain carries TRBV5-1 and TRBJ1-1; tentatively, D is TRBD1 (5 bases). This CDR3 has 16 amino acids. In germline, CDR1 is SGHRS, CDR2 YFSETQ. V was trimmed by 2 bases and J by 5 bases, leaving 19 bases between them. CDR3 residues: CASSLATMGGGTEAFF. CDR3 in DNA: TGCGCCAGCAGCTTAGCCACGATGGGGGGAGGGACTGAAGCTTTCTTT.

This clone occurred a few times. The J gene is TRBJ2-7, the V gene TRBV4-1, with D tentatively TRBD1 (6 bases). The V gene lost 2 bases and the J gene lost 1 base, with 15 bases spanning the gap. The CDR3 length is 16 residues. Germline V gene lookup returns CDR1 MGHRA and CDR2 YSYEKL. The CDR3 is CASSQFDGTLSYEQYF. The CDR3 region has the DNA TGCGCCAGCAGCCAATTCGACGGGACACTATCCTACGAGCAGTACTTC.